These 20 T cell receptor beta chains were all obtained from the same sample, sequenced in a study of radiation and T cells in renal cell carcinoma (dated by TCRdb to 2019 to 2021). To prepare the library, the immunoSEQ multiplex PCR assay was applied. The table comes from immuneACCESS by way of TCRdb, which keeps in-frame sequences with V and J called. Part of the clones is missing from these tables; in studies checked, under half for an unresolved V gene and the rest for unknown reasons. Counted in this sample were fewer than 200,000 clones; approximately 90% of them appeared once. The ten largest clones represent about 10% of the sample. Sample time point, as interpreted from the label and publication: blood 4 weeks post-SBRT, at nephrectomy. The intended sense of this specimen's treatment or condition label: 15 Gy SBRT to primary tumor, nephrectomy 4 weeks later. The specimen was blood, collected from a patient whose treatment included radiotherapy and nephrectomy. The origin of the receptors is a woman in her forties or fifties with renal cell carcinoma.

CDR3 protein: CASSHRARDGVYGYTF. CDR3 nucleotides: TGTGCCAGCAGCCACAGAGCCCGGGACGGGGTCTATGGCTACACCTTC. The chain has TRBV13 and TRBJ1-2; maybe TRBD1 (5 bases). The length of the CDR3 is 16 residues. Germline CDR1 reads PRHDT; CDR2 reads FYEKMQ (reference sequence). Deletions cut 5 bases from V and 4 bases from J, with 20 bases between.

This clone came up a few times. The V gene is TRBV28, the J gene TRBJ1-1; no clear D. The germline V gene encodes CDR1 MDHEN and CDR2 SYDVKM. CDR3 length equals 17 residues. V was pared by 6 bases and J by 6 bases, with 26 bases between. The CDR3 DNA follows: TGTGCCAGCAGCAGGAATTGGTTCGGGCCATACACTCCTGAAGCTTTCTTT. It is translated as CASSRNWFGPYTPEAFF.

The chain combines TRBV6-1 with TRBJ1-1, with D perhaps TRBD1 (5 bases). The CDR3 runs to 14 residues. Germline CDR1 reads MNHNS; CDR2 reads SASEGT. V shed 6 bases and J shed 3 bases, with 14 bases lying between them. The CDR3: CASSLLGEDTEAFF. The CDR3 DNA reads as TGTGCCAGCAGCCTTTTAGGGGAGGACACTGAAGCTTTCTTT.

This rearrangement joins TRBV15 to TRBJ1-4, with 7 bases aligning to TRBD1. V trimming: 1 base; J trimming: 6 bases; junction bases outside the gene matches: 5. CDR1 is LNHNV and CDR2 is YYDKDF in the germline V gene (reference sequence). The CDR3 is 15 residues long. The DNA of the CDR3 is TGTGCCACCAGCAGAGGTAACAGGGGAGATGAAAAACTGTTTTTT. It is translated as CATSRGNRGDEKLFF.

This clone was found once. The chain has TRBV27 and TRBJ1-6; 8 bases fit TRBD1. The CDR3 has 15 residues. Per germline, CDR1 MNHEY and CDR2 SMNVEV (reference sequence). Trimming at V came to 7 bases and at J to 8 bases, leaving 10 bases not matched to a gene. The CDR3 spells CASTIAGGADSPLHF. CDR3 nucleotide sequence: TGTGCCAGCACCATAGCAGGGGGCGCGGATTCACCCCTCCACTTT.

The rearrangement uses TRBV6-1 and TRBJ1-5; D may be TRBD1 (5 bases). Germline assignment: CDR1 MNHNS and CDR2 SASEGT. The CDR3 length is 15 residues. V lost 5 bases and J 0 bases, leaving 11 bases between the germline ends. CDR3 sequence reads: CASSKLGDSNQPQHF. The CDR3 DNA reads as TGTGCCAGCAGTAAACTGGGGGATAGCAATCAGCCCCAGCATTTT.

This clone was seen a single time. J is TRBJ2-1 and V is TRBV4-1, with a possible D match to TRBD2 (5 bases). V was pared by 2 bases and J by 6 bases, with 11 bases between. Per the germline V gene, CDR1 is MGHRA and CDR2 is YSYEKL. The CDR3 loop spans 14 amino acids. CDR3 coding DNA: TGCGCCAGCAGCCAAACCGGGGTTCTCAATGAGCAGTTCTTC. It codes for CASSQTGVLNEQFF.

The sample holds a few counts of this clone. CDR3 DNA sequence: TGTGCCAGCAGTGTAGGGGCCGGCTACGAGCAGTACTTC. Amino acid sequence: CASSVGAGYEQYF. The chain employs TRBV6-1 and TRBJ2-7; a possible D gene is TRBD1 (5 bases). Germline V gene lookup returns CDR1 MNHNS and CDR2 SASEGT. Trimming shortened V by 4 bases and J by 3 bases, and 10 bases separated the two germline ends. This CDR3 contains 13 residues.

This rearrangement joins TRBV6-1 to TRBJ1-2; D gene ambiguous. The CDR3 consists of 14 residues. The V end lost 8 bases, the J end lost 0 bases, and 13 bases lay between the germline ends. From germline, CDR1 is MNHNS and CDR2 SASEGT. The CDR3 reads CASESDPANYGYTF. CDR3 nucleotide sequence: TGTGCCAGCGAGTCGGACCCAGCTAACTATGGCTACACCTTC.

The chain recombines TRBV5-4 with TRBJ1-6; D remains ambiguous. The germline V gene encodes CDR1 SGHNT and CDR2 YYREEE (reference sequence). V lost 3 bases, J lost 10 bases, and 17 bases lay in between. This CDR3 comprises 15 residues. The CDR3 region is CASSYAGPAGSPLHF. DNA of the CDR3: TGTGCCAGCAGCTATGCCGGGCCCGCAGGATCACCCCTCCACTTT.

CDR3 amino acids: CASSKRTGRNTGELFF. The CDR3 DNA is TGTGCCAGCAGCAAAAGGACAGGGCGGAACACCGGGGAGCTGTTTTTT. The chain carries TRBV21-1 and TRBJ2-2; the table's D call of TRBD1 was not tested on the DNA. TRBV21-1 is a pseudogene locus. This CDR3 spans 16 amino acids.

The V and J genes are TRBV5-1 and TRBJ1-1; 8 nucleotides align to TRBD1. The CDR3 has 15 amino acids. CDR1 is SGHRS and CDR2 is YFSETQ in the germline V gene. Trimming removed 4 bases from V and 8 bases from J; junction bases left unmatched: 13. The CDR3 DNA follows: TGCGCCAGCAGCAGGGGGGGACAGGACGCTCGAGAAGCTTTCTTT. Translating gives CASSRGGQDAREAFF.

This clone showed up just once. J is TRBJ1-3 and V is TRBV5-5, with TRBD1 as a possible D gene (5 bases). CDR3 length: 15 residues. Deletions cut 0 bases from V and 8 bases from J, with 15 bases between. CDR1 and CDR2 from the germline V gene are SGHKS and YYEKEE (reference sequence). CDR3 sequence reads: CASSLAHRMVDTIYF. The DNA for the CDR3 is TGTGCCAGCAGCTTGGCCCACAGGATGGTCGACACCATATATTTT.

The chain joins TRBV2 to TRBJ2-7; no reliable D call. The CDR3 loop spans 13 amino acids. Per germline, CDR1 SNHLY and CDR2 FYNNEI. V shed 4 bases and J shed 3 bases, with 10 bases lying between them. CDR3 bases: TGTGCCAGCAGTGCCACGGAGAGCTACGAGCAGTACTTC. This gives the protein CASSATESYEQYF.

The sample holds one count of this clone. Here the CDR3 reads CASSEGTASGNTIYF. In DNA, the CDR3 is TGCGCCAGCAGTGAAGGGACAGCCTCTGGAAACACCATATATTTT. V gene TRBV10-2 combines with J gene TRBJ1-3, with 7 bases lining up with TRBD1. V lost 3 bases to trimming and J lost 0 bases; unmatched junction nucleotides: 2. Germline assignment: CDR1 WSHSY and CDR2 SAAADI. The CDR3 spans 15 residues.

The chain combines TRBV6-6 with TRBJ2-3, with 7 nucleotides matching TRBD2. CDR3 length equals 16 residues. Germline values: CDR1 MNHNY, CDR2 SVGAGI (reference sequence). The trim removed 4 bases at V and 4 bases at J, leaving 11 bases unmatched. The CDR3 spells CASSWTRDYSSDTQYF. The CDR3 DNA is TGTGCCAGCAGTTGGACCCGGGACTACTCGTCAGATACGCAGTATTTT.

The V call is TRBV29-1, the J call TRBJ1-1; no definite D call. The CDR3 totals 15 residues. V was trimmed by 7 bases and J by 5 bases, leaving 23 bases between them. Germline CDR1 is SQVTM and CDR2 is ANQGSEA. CDR3 bases: TGCAGCGCCGGAGGAGGAACATTAGAAAGGACTGAAGCTTTCTTT. Amino acids: CSAGGGTLERTEAFF. Using reference TRBV29-1 and TRBJ1-1 for the parts outside the CDR3, the full variable domain is SAVISQKPSRDICQRGTSLTIQCQVDSQVTMMFWYRQQPGQSLTLIATANQGSEATYESGFVIDKFPISRPNLTFSTLTVSNMSPEDSSIYLCSAGGGTLERTEAFFGQGTRLTVV.

J is TRBJ2-3 and V is TRBV11-3; the D is unclear. Trimming pared 1 base from V and 2 bases from J, leaving 7 bases between. CDR1 SGHNT and CDR2 YENEEA come from the germline V gene. The CDR3 covers 14 residues. CDR3 amino acids: CASSLGATTDTQYF. For the CDR3, the DNA is TGTGCCAGCAGCTTAGGCGCAACCACAGATACGCAGTATTTT.

Concerning this clone: One end of the junction does not line up with germline, which may come from a read error. The chain joins TRBV6-5 to TRBJ2-2; D call uncertain. The CDR3 totals 11 residues. CDR1 and CDR2 (germline): MNHEY, SVGAGI. The CDR3 loop reads CVSSFLGELFF. The CDR3 DNA follows: TGTGTCAGCAGTTTTTTAGGGGAGCTGTTTTTT.

CDR3 region: CASSAGTAYYGYTF. In DNA, the CDR3 is TGTGCCAGCAGCGCCGGGACAGCTTACTATGGCTACACCTTC. This chain links TRBV7-9 with TRBJ1-2, with TRBD1 identical over 7 bases. The CDR3 extends over 14 amino acids. Per the germline V gene, CDR1 is SEHNR and CDR2 is FQNEAQ (reference sequence). V lost 5 bases and J lost 3; bases outside the gene matches: 6.